This T cell receptor beta chain was identified during a study of T cell changes during pregnancy in multiple sclerosis. Profiling relied on immunoSEQ multiplex PCR, and the TCRdb table lists in-frame clones only, not all of them. The repertoire holds tens of thousands of clones, around 92% seen once, with 0.75% to 0.95% in the top ten. The source of this sequence is a female donor in good health, enrolled as a control in a pregnancy study. The sample was CD4+ T cells from peripheral blood mononuclear cells, taken in the second trimester of pregnancy.

DNA of the CDR3: TGTGCCAGCAGCTTAGAGAGGAGCAATCAGCCCCAGCATTTT. This translates into CASSLERSNQPQHF. V and J are TRBV7-9 and TRBJ1-5, with unresolved D. Looked up from germline, CDR1 is SEHNR and CDR2 is FQNEAQ (reference sequence). Trimming removed 1 base at V and 1 base at J, with 5 bases between. The CDR3 is made up of 14 amino acids.